The present entry profiles one T cell receptor beta chain with its context. The data originate from a study of blood T cell repertoires in COVID-19. The data were produced by immunoSEQ multiplex PCR, yet TCRdb's version contains in-frame clones alone and is incomplete. The data show around 300,000 clones, roughly 86% seen once. Participant age was roughly 18 to 95 years, and participants resided in about two dozen US areas. CDR1 SQVTM and CDR2 ANQGSEA come from the germline V gene. V was clipped by 6 bases and J by 4 bases; unmatched bases: 10. The length of the CDR3 is 15 residues. The receptor comes from a woman aged 60-75 years who had recovered from COVID-19. Sequences were obtained from PBMCs or T cells enriched from blood (not recorded which). The chain combines TRBV29-1 with TRBJ2-1, with 9 positions matching TRBD1. Here the CDR3 DNA reads TGCAGCGTCGGATCCACAGGGGGCTATTACAATGAGCAGTTCTTC. The encoded protein is CSVGSTGGYYNEQFF.